Listed here are 5 T cell receptor beta chains from one sample, sequenced in a study of tumor-infiltrating lymphocytes in localized non-small cell lung cancer. Some clones are missing from TCRdb's copy, which holds only in-frame ones; the method was immunoSEQ multiplex PCR. The sample consists of 9,000 to 10,000 clones, about 78% of them appearing once. Sequenced: lung tumor tissue. These receptors all stem from a human donor with non-small cell lung cancer.

This clone was seen just once. V gene TRBV6-6 combines with J gene TRBJ2-1, with D perhaps TRBD1 (7 bases). Between the trimmed V and J ends, which lost 6 bases and 5 bases, there was a span of 17 bases. This CDR3 has 15 residues. The germline gives CDR1 MNHNY, CDR2 SVGAGI (reference sequence). The CDR3 sequence: CASRRAGTVDNEQFF. CDR3 bases: TGTGCCAGCAGACGCGCGGGGACAGTTGACAATGAGCAGTTCTTC.

This clone is medium-sized (0.01 to 0.1%) by share. One end of the junction fails to match germline, which may point to a read error. The chain couples TRBV7-7 to TRBJ2-5; D uncertain. Germline-derived CDR1 and CDR2 are SSHAT and FNYEAQ (reference sequence). The CDR3 extends over 14 amino acids. CDR3: CASSFSWGQETQYF. In DNA, the CDR3 is TGTGCTAGCAGCTTCTCTTGGGGCCAAGAGACCCAGTACTTC. Full variable domain (remainder filled in from reference TRBV7-7 and TRBJ2-5): GAGVSQSPRYKVTKRGQDVTLRCDPISSHATLYWYQQALGQGPEFLTYFNYEAQPDKSGLPSDRFSAERPEGSISTLTIQRTEQRDSAMYRCASSFSWGQETQYFGPGTRLLVL.

This clone was observed a few times. The chain is built from TRBV19 and TRBJ2-6, with TRBD1 as a possible D gene (5 bases). V gave up 5 bases and J gave up 0 bases, with 8 bases separating them. CDR3 length: 15 amino acids. Germline-derived CDR1 and CDR2 are LNHDA and SQIVND (reference sequence). The chain's CDR3 is CASSLTGSGANVLTF. CDR3 DNA: TGTGCCAGTAGTCTTACAGGCTCTGGGGCCAACGTCCTGACTTTC.

The CDR3 region has the DNA TGCGCCAGCAGCTTGGGACAGGGCCTCTCCCAAGAGACCCAGTACTTC. It encodes CASSLGQGLSQETQYF. V is TRBV5-1 and J is TRBJ2-5; TRBD1 matches at 7 bases. J lost 1 base, V lost 0 bases, and 6 bases had no gene match. In germline, CDR1 is SGHRS, CDR2 YFSETQ. This CDR3 contains 16 residues.

The chain recombines TRBV18 with TRBJ2-3, with D possibly being TRBD1 (6 bases). V lost 4 bases to trimming and J lost 6 bases, with 14 bases between them. Germline CDR1 and CDR2: KGHSH and LQKENI. This CDR3 is built from 14 residues. For the CDR3, the DNA is TGTGCCAGCTCACAGTACCGGGACACTGATACGCAGTATTTT. Its protein is CASSQYRDTDTQYF.